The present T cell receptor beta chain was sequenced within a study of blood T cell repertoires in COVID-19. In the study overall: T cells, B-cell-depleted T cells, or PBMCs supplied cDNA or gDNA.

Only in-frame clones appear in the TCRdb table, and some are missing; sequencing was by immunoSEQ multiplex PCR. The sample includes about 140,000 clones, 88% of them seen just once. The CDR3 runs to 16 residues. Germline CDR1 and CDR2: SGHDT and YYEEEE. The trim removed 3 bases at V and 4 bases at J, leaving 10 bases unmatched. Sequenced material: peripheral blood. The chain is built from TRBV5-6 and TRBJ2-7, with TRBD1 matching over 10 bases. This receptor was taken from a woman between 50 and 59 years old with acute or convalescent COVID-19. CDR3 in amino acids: CASSSDWTGGFYEQYF. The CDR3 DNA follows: TGTGCCAGCAGCTCGGATTGGACAGGGGGATTTTACGAGCAGTACTTC.